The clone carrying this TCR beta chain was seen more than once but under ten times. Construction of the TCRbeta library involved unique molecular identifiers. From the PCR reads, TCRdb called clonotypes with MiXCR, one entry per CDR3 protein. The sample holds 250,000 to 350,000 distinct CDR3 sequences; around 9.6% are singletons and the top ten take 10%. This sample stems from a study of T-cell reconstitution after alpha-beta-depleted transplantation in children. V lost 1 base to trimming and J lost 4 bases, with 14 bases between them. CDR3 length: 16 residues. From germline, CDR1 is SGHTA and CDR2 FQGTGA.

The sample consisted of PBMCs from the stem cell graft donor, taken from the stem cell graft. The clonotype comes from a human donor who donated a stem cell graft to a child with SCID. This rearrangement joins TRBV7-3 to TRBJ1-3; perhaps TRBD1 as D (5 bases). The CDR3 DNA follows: TGTGCCAGCAGCTTAAGTTCCGGGGCGTACGGAAACACCATATATTTT. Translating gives CASSLSSGAYGNTIYF.